The 11 T cell receptor beta chains below come from one sample, sequenced in a study of cytotoxic CD8 clonotypes in ibrutinib-treated CLL. The method was immunoSEQ multiplex PCR; TCRdb's version includes in-frame clones alone and lacks a portion of them. This table has roughly 220,000 clones, 60% to 80% appearing once. Material: PBMCs, obtained after 12 months of ibrutinib treatment. All receptors derive from a human donor with chronic lymphocytic leukemia.

The rearrangement uses TRBV2 and TRBJ2-2, with 11 nucleotides matching TRBD2. CDR3 length: 17 residues. The germline V gene has CDR1 SNHLY and CDR2 FYNNEI. The V and J ends lost 5 bases and 4 bases, in that order; junction bases with no gene match: 9. The CDR3 loop reads CASSPTRLAGITGELFF. DNA of the CDR3: TGTGCCAGCAGTCCCACCCGACTAGCGGGGATCACCGGGGAGCTGTTTTTT.

The chain uses TRBV7-3 and TRBJ2-1; no reliable D call. The V gene's germline CDR1 is SGHTA and CDR2 FQGTGA. The CDR3 is 14 residues long. The germline V and J ends were trimmed by 3 bases and 6 bases, with 12 bases remaining between them. CDR3 protein: CASSFGGLINEQFF. CDR3 sequence (DNA): TGTGCCAGCAGCTTCGGCGGTTTAATCAATGAGCAGTTCTTC.

This chain connects TRBV9 to TRBJ1-4, with D tentatively TRBD1 (6 bases). The germline gives CDR1 SGDLS, CDR2 YYNGEE. The CDR3 has 13 amino acids. The V end was cut by 1 base, the J end by 8 bases, with 9 bases between. CDR3 region: CASSVQGTEKLFF. The CDR3 DNA follows: TGTGCCAGCAGCGTACAGGGGACGGAAAAACTGTTTTTT.

This clone came up once. The CDR3 DNA reads TGTGCCAGCAGTGCCCGGGACAGAGGTAATCCTGGCTACACCTTC. Its protein is CASSARDRGNPGYTF. The gene calls are TRBV6-1 and TRBJ1-2, with TRBD1 matching 7 bases. Trimming removed 4 bases from V and 7 bases from J; junction bases left unmatched: 12. The germline V gene has CDR1 MNHNS and CDR2 SASEGT. The CDR3 runs 15 residues.

The gene calls are TRBV10-3 and TRBJ2-7; 14 bases map to TRBD2. This CDR3 has 15 residues. Trimming cost V 8 bases and J 5 bases; bases outside gene matches: 8. Germline V gene lookup returns CDR1 ENHRY and CDR2 SYGVKD. The CDR3 reads CAIGTSGGNSHEQYF. CDR3 bases: TGTGCCATCGGGACTAGCGGGGGTAATTCCCACGAGCAGTACTTC.

V is TRBV6-5 and J is TRBJ2-2; 7 nucleotides match TRBD1. The CDR3 length is 14 residues. The trim removed 5 bases at V and 5 bases at J, leaving 5 bases unmatched. The germline V gene encodes CDR1 MNHEY and CDR2 SVGAGI. CDR3 residues: CASSRDSRTGELFF. Written as DNA, the CDR3 is TGTGCCAGCAGTCGGGACAGTAGGACCGGGGAGCTGTTTTTT.

This chain connects TRBV29-1 to TRBJ2-1; 14 bases are shared with TRBD2. The CDR3 extends over 15 amino acids. CDR1 and CDR2 from the germline V gene are SQVTM and ANQGSEA. Unmatched junction bases numbered 7, after V lost 6 bases and J lost 6 bases. The CDR3 DNA is TGCAGCGTGACTACCGGGACTAGCGGGGGCAATGAGCAGTTCTTC. Protein sequence: CSVTTGTSGGNEQFF.

This chain uses TRBV19 with TRBJ2-4, with 7 positions matching TRBD2. J gave up 7 bases and V 1 base, and 4 bases lay outside the gene matches. This CDR3 region has 14 residues. Germline V lookup: CDR1 LNHDA, CDR2 SQIVND (reference sequence). CDR3 sequence reads: CASSIAGEGNIQYF. CDR3 nucleotide sequence: TGTGCCAGTAGTATAGCGGGGGAGGGGAACATTCAGTACTTC.

The V gene is TRBV5-6, the J gene TRBJ1-2; no clear D gene. V was cut by 0 bases and J by 7 bases, with 7 bases left in between. The CDR3 totals 12 residues. Germline V gives CDR1 SGHDT, CDR2 YYEEEE. The CDR3 reads CASSLGAPGYTF. For the CDR3, the DNA is TGTGCCAGCAGCTTGGGGGCGCCTGGCTACACCTTC.

Here the CDR3 reads CATSSPGLGGETQYF. DNA for the CDR3: TGTGCCACCAGCTCCCCGGGACTAGGGGGAGAGACCCAGTACTTC. This chain links TRBV15 with TRBJ2-5, with 8 bases lining up with TRBD2. V dropped 5 bases and J dropped 4; count of bases not matched to a gene: 9. CDR1 is LNHNV, CDR2 YYDKDF, per germline (reference sequence). The CDR3 totals 15 residues.

The CDR3 loop is CASSISGWAEAFF. DNA of the CDR3: TGTGCCAGTAGTATATCAGGGTGGGCTGAAGCTTTCTTT. V usage is TRBV19 and J usage is TRBJ1-1, with D tentatively TRBD1 (5 bases). V shed 2 bases and J shed 6 bases, with 10 bases lying between them. CDR3 length: 13 residues. In germline, CDR1 is LNHDA, CDR2 SQIVND (reference sequence).